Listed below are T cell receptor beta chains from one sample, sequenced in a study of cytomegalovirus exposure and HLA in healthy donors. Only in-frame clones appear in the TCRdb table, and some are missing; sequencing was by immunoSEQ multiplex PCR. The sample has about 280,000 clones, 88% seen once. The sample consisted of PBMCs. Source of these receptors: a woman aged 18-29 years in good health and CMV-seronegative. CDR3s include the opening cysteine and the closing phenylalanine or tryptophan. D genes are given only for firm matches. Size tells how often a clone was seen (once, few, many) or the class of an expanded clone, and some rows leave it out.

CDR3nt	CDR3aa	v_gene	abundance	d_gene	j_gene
TGCGCCAGCAGCTTGGATGCGGGAGGGCCCGCCGGGGAGCTGTTTTTT	CASSLDAGGPAGELFF	TRBV5-1	NA	TRBD2	TRBJ2-2
TGTGCCAGCAGTTCCGGAGGGTTGCCAGATACGCAGTATTTT	CASSSGGLPDTQYF	TRBV27	NA	NA	TRBJ2-3
TGTGCCACCAGCAGAGACCAGGGGTCCGGTGATCAGTACTTC	CATSRDQGSGDQYF	TRBV15	once	NA	TRBJ2-7
TGTGCCAGCAGCCAAGAACTAAGTCAGGGGGTAGGCGGCTACACCTTC	CASSQELSQGVGGYTF	TRBV4-2	NA	TRBD1	TRBJ1-2
TGTGCCAGCAGGGGCCTTAGACAGGGATCCTACGAGCAGTACTTC	CASRGLRQGSYEQYF	TRBV11-2	NA	TRBD1	TRBJ2-7
TGTGCCAGCAGTTACGAGACAGGATATGGCTACACCTTC	CASSYETGYGYTF	TRBV6-5	few	NA	TRBJ1-2
TGTGCCAGCAGCGTAGTGACTAGCGGGACTGAGCAGTTCTTC	CASSVVTSGTEQFF	TRBV9	once	TRBD2	TRBJ2-1
TGTGGGTCAGGGGTTTCCTACAATGAGCAGTTCTTC	CGSGVSYNEQFF	TRBV28	once	NA	TRBJ2-1
TGTGCCAGCAGTTTATCTGATACGCAGTATTTT	CASSLSDTQYF	TRBV28	NA	NA	TRBJ2-3
TGTGCCACCAGCAGATCTTCCATGACAGGACTCTATGGCTACACCTTC	CATSRSSMTGLYGYTF	TRBV15	NA	NA	TRBJ1-2
TGTGCCAGCAAACGGGAGGGCAGGTCCTACAATGAGCAGTTCTTC	CASKREGRSYNEQFF	TRBV27	NA	TRBD2	TRBJ2-1
TGTGCCATCAGTGTGCTAGCGGGAGGTACTGAGACCCAGTACTTC	CAISVLAGGTETQYF	TRBV10-3	NA	TRBD2	TRBJ2-5
TGTGCCAGCAGCCGACAGTTGTGGTACGAGCAGTACTTC	CASSRQLWYEQYF	TRBV28	few	NA	TRBJ2-7
TGTGCCAGCAAGGGACTGGACTACGAGCAGTACTTC	CASKGLDYEQYF	TRBV2	NA	NA	TRBJ2-7
TGTGCCAGCAGTTTAAATAAAGCCACAGATACGCAGTATTTT	CASSLNKATDTQYF	TRBV27	NA	NA	TRBJ2-3
TGTGCCAGCAGTCTGGAGACTAGCGGCATTAACACAGATACGCAGTATTTT	CASSLETSGINTDTQYF	TRBV28	NA	TRBD2	TRBJ2-3
TGTGCCAGCAGTTTCGGACAGAACACTGAAGCTTTCTTT	CASSFGQNTEAFF	TRBV6-5	once	NA	TRBJ1-1
TGTGCCAGCAGACGACAGGGGAATAGCAATCAGCCCCAGCATTTT	CASRRQGNSNQPQHF	TRBV2	NA	TRBD1	TRBJ1-5
TGTGCCAGCAGCTTAGCGAACAGGAACACCGGGGAGCTGTTTTTT	CASSLANRNTGELFF	TRBV7-6	NA	NA	TRBJ2-2
TGTGCCAGCAGCCTCCGGACTAGCGGGACTAGCACAGATACGCAGTATTTT	CASSLRTSGTSTDTQYF	TRBV11-2	NA	TRBD2	TRBJ2-3
TGTGCCAGCAGTTTACAGGTTTGGAGGAGGGAGGGTGACACAGATACGCAGTATTTT	CASSLQVWRREGDTDTQYF	TRBV27	NA	TRBD2	TRBJ2-3
TGTGCCAGTATGGCGGGGGACTATGGCTACACCTTC	CASMAGDYGYTF	TRBV19	few	NA	TRBJ1-2
TGTGCCAGCAGCCAAGATTTTAGCGGCACCCGATCTGGAAACACCATATATTTT	CASSQDFSGTRSGNTIYF	TRBV14	NA	NA	TRBJ1-3
TGCGCCAGCAGCCTCGGACAGGTCGGCCACGAGCAGTACTTC	CASSLGQVGHEQYF	TRBV5-1	few	TRBD1	TRBJ2-7
TGTGCCAGCAGCGTCGGGGGGCGCACTGAAGCTTTCTTT	CASSVGGRTEAFF	TRBV9	once	NA	TRBJ1-1
TGTGCCAGCAGTTTAGCCGGACAGATCCACAATCGGGGGCAGTTCTTC	CASSLAGQIHNRGQFF	TRBV27	NA	NA	TRBJ2-1
TGTGCCAGCAGCTTAGGTATGAACACAGGGGAAGCTTTCTTT	CASSLGMNTGEAFF	TRBV7-6	NA	NA	TRBJ1-1
TGTGCCAGCAGTGAGATCGGACTCCATCGAGCTTTCTTT	CASSEIGLHRAFF	TRBV25-1	NA	NA	TRBJ1-1
TGTGCCAGCAGCTTAAAAGCGTACACCGGGGAGCTGTTTTTT	CASSLKAYTGELFF	TRBV7-3	NA	NA	TRBJ2-2
TGTGCCAGCAGCCAAGATAGAGGGCAGCCCCAGCATTTT	CASSQDRGQPQHF	TRBV14	few	NA	TRBJ1-5
TGTGCCAGCATTATGGCGGGTCGGAACACTGAAGCTTTCTTT	CASIMAGRNTEAFF	TRBV28	NA	NA	TRBJ1-1
TGTGCCAGCAGTCTTGCCAGGGGATGGGGACGGGAGAACACTGAAGCTTTCTTT	CASSLARGWGRENTEAFF	TRBV28	NA	NA	TRBJ1-1
TGTGCCAGCACCACGCCAGGACGGGGGTCGAATGAAAAACTGTTTTTT	CASTTPGRGSNEKLFF	TRBV5-6	NA	NA	TRBJ1-4
TGTGCCAGCATGGCTAGCGGGAGTACAGATACGCAGTATTTT	CASMASGSTDTQYF	TRBV28	NA	TRBD2	TRBJ2-3
TGTGCCAGCAGTTACGGGACTAGCGGCAATGAGCAGTTCTTC	CASSYGTSGNEQFF	TRBV6-5	NA	TRBD2	TRBJ2-1